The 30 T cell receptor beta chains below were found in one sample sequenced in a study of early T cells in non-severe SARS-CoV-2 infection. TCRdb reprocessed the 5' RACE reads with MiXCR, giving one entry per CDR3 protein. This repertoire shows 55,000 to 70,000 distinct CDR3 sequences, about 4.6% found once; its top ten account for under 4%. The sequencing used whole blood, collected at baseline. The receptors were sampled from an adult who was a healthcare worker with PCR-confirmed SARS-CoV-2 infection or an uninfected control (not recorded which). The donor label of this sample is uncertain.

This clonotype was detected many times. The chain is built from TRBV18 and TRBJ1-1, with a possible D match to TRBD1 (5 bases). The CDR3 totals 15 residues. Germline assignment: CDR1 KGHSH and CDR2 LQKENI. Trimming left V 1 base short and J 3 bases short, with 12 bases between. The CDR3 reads CASSPLRQIDTEAFF. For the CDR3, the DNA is TGTGCCAGCTCACCACTCCGACAGATAGACACTGAAGCTTTCTTT.

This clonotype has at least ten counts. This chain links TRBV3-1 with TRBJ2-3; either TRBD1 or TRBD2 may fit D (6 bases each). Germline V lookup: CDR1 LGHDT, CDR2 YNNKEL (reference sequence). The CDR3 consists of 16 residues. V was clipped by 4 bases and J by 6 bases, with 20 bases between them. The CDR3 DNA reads TGTGCCAGCAGCCCGAGATTGACGGGGGCCCCGGATACGCAGTATTTT. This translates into CASSPRLTGAPDTQYF.

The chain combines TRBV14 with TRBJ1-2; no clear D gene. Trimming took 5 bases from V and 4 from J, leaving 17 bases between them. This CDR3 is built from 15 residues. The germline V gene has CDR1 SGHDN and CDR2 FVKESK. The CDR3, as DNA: TGTGCCAGCAGCTCTAACAGTCCGACCATCTATGGCTACACCTTC. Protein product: CASSSNSPTIYGYTF. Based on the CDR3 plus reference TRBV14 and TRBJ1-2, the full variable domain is EAGVTQFPSHSVIEKGQTVTLRCDPISGHDNLYWYRRVMGKEIKFLLHFVKESKQDESGMPNNRFLAERTGGTYSTLKVQPAELEDSGVYFCASSSNSPTIYGYTFGSGTRLTVV.

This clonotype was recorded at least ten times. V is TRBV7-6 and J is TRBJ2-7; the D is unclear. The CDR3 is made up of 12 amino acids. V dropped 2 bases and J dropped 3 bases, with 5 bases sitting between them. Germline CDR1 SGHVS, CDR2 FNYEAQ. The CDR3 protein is CASSLWDYEQYF. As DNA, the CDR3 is TGTGCCAGCAGCTTATGGGACTACGAGCAGTACTTC.

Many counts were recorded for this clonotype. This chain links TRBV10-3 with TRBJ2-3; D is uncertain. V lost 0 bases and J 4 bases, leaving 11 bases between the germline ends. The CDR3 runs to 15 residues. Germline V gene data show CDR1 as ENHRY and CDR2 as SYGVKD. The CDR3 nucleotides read TGTGCCATCAGTGAGTCGAATTGGTCCTCAGATACGCAGTATTTT. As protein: CAISESNWSSDTQYF.

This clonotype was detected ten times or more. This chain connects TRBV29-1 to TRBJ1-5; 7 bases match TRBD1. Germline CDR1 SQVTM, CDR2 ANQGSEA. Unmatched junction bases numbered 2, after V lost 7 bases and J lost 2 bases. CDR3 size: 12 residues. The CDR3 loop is CSGDRGNQPQHF. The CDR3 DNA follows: TGCAGCGGCGACAGGGGCAATCAGCCCCAGCATTTT. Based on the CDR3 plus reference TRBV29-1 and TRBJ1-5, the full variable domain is SAVISQKPSRDICQRGTSLTIQCQVDSQVTMMFWYRQQPGQSLTLIATANQGSEATYESGFVIDKFPISRPNLTFSTLTVSNMSPEDSSIYLCSGDRGNQPQHFGDGTRLSIL.

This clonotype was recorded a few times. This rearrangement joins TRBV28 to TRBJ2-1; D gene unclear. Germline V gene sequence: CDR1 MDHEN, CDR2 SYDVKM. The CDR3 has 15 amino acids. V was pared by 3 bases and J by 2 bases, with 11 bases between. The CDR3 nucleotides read TGTGCCAGCAGTTTGTCTAGTGGCACCTACAATGAGCAGTTCTTC. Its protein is CASSLSSGTYNEQFF.

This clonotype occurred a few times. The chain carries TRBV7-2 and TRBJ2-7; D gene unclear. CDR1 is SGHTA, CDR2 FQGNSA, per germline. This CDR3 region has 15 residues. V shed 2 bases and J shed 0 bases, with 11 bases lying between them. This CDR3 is CASSLWARSSYEQYF. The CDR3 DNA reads TGTGCCAGCAGCTTATGGGCTCGTAGCTCCTACGAGCAGTACTTC.

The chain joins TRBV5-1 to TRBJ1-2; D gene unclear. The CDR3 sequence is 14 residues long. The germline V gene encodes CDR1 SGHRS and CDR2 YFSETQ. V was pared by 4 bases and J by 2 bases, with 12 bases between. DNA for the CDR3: TGCGCCAGCAGCCCGCAGGACCACAACTATGGCTACACCTTC. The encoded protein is CASSPQDHNYGYTF.

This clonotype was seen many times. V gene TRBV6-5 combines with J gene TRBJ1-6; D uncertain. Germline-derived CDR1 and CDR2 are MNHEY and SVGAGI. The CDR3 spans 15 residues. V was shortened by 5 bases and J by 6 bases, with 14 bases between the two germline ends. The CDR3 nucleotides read TGTGCCAGCAGTCCAGTGGCAATTCGTAATTCACCCCTCCACTTT. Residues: CASSPVAIRNSPLHF.

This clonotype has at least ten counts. CDR3 bases: TGTGCCAGCAGCCCCTTGGGGGGTTACAATGAGCAGTTCTTC. Translating it yields CASSPLGGYNEQFF. The rearrangement links TRBV11-2 to TRBJ2-1; D is possibly TRBD2 (6 bases). The germline CDR1 and CDR2 sequences are SGHAT and FQNNGV. This CDR3 is built from 14 residues. Trimming removed 5 bases from V and 4 bases from J, with 12 bases in between.

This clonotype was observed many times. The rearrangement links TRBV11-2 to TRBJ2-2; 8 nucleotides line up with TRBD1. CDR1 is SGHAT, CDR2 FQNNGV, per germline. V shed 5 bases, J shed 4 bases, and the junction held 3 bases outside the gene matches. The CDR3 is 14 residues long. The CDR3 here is CASSRGQGTGELFF. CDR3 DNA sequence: TGTGCCAGCAGCCGTGGACAGGGCACCGGGGAGCTGTTTTTT. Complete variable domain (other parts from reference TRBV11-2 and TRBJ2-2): EAGVAQSPRYKIIEKRQSVAFWCNPISGHATLYWYQQILGQGPKLLIQFQNNGVVDDSQLPKDRFSAERLKGVDSTLKIQPAKLEDSAVYLCASSRGQGTGELFFGEGSRLTVL.

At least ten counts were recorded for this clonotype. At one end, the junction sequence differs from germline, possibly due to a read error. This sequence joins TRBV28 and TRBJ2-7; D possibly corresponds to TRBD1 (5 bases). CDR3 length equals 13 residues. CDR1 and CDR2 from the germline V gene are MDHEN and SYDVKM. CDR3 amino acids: CASTQGASHEQYF. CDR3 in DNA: TGTGCCAGCACCCAGGGTGCCTCCCACGAGCAGTACTTC.

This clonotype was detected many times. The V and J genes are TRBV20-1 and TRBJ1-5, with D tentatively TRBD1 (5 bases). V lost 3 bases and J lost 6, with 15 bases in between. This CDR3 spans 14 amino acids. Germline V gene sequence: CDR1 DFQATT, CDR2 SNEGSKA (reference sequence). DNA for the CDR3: TGCAGTGCTAGCGGTTTGGGGGAGGTTCAGCCCCAGCATTTT. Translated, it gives CSASGLGEVQPQHF.

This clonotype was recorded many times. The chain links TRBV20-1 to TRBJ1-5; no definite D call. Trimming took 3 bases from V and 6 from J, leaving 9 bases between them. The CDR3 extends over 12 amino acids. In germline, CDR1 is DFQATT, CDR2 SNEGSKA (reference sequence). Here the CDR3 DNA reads TGCAGTGCTAGTTCTGGGGTTCAGCCCCAGCATTTT. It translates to CSASSGVQPQHF.

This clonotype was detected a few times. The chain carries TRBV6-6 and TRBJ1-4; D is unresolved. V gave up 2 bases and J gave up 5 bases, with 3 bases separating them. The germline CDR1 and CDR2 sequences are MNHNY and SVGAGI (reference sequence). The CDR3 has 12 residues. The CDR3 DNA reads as TGTGCCAGCAGTTACAGAAATGAAAAACTGTTTTTT. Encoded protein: CASSYRNEKLFF.

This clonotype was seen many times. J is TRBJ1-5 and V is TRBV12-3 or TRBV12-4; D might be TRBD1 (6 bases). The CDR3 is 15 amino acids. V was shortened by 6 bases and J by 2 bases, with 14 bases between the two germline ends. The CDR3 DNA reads TGTGCCAGCAGGCCCACAGGGAGCGGCAATCAGCCCCAGCATTTT. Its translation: CASRPTGSGNQPQHF.

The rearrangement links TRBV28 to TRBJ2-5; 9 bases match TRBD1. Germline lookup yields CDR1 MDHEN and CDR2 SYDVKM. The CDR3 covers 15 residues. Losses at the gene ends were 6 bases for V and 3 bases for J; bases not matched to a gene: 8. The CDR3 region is CASRPPGQGEETQYF. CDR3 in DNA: TGTGCCAGCAGACCTCCGGGACAGGGTGAAGAGACCCAGTACTTC.

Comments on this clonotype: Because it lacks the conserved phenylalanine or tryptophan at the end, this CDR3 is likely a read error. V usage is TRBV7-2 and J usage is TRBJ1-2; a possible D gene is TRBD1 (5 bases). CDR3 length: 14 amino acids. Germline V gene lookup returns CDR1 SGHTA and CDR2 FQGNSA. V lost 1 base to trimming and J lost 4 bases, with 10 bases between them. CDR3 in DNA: TGTGCCAGCAGCTTAGAGCAGGGCGCCTATGGCTACACCCTC. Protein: CASSLEQGAYGYTL.

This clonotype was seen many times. CDR3 DNA: TGTGCCAGCAGTCTCCACAGGAGCTATGGCTACACCTTC. This gives the protein CASSLHRSYGYTF. The genes are TRBV6-1 and TRBJ1-2, with D possibly TRBD1 on 5 matching bases. Germline V gene sequence: CDR1 MNHNS, CDR2 SASEGT. There are 13 residues in the CDR3. V lost 5 bases and J lost 4, with 11 bases in between.

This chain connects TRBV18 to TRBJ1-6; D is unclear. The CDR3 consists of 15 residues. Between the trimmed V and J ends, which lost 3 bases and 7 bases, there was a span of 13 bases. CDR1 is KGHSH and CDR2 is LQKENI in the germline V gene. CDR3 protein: CASSPSSASNSPLHF. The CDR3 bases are TGTGCCAGCTCACCCTCCAGCGCCTCGAATTCACCCCTCCACTTT.

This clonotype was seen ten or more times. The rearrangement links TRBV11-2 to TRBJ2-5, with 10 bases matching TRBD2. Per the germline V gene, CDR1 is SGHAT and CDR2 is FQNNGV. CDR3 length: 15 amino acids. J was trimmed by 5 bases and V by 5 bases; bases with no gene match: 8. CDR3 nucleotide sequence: TGTGCCAGCAGCGCCCTGGCTAGCGGGGGTGAGACCCAGTACTTC. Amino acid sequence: CASSALASGGETQYF. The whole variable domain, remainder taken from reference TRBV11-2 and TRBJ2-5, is EAGVAQSPRYKIIEKRQSVAFWCNPISGHATLYWYQQILGQGPKLLIQFQNNGVVDDSQLPKDRFSAERLKGVDSTLKIQPAKLEDSAVYLCASSALASGGETQYFGPGTRLLVL.

This CDR3 is CAISRNRGYNEQFF. The CDR3 nucleotides read TGTGCCATATCCAGAAACCGGGGTTACAATGAGCAGTTCTTC. V usage is TRBV28 and J usage is TRBJ2-1; D possibly corresponds to TRBD2 (5 bases). CDR3 length: 14 amino acids. Germline values: CDR1 MDHEN, CDR2 SYDVKM. The V end was cut by 10 bases, the J end by 4 bases, with 17 bases between.

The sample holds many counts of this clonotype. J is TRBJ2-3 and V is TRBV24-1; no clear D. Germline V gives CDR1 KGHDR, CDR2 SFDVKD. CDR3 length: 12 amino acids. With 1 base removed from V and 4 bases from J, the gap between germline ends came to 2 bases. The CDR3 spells CATSDFSDTQYF. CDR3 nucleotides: TGTGCCACCAGTGATTTCTCAGATACGCAGTATTTT.

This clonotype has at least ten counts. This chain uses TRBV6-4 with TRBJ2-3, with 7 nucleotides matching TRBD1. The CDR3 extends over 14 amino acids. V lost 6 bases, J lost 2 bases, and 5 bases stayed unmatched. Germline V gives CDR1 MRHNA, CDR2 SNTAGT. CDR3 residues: CASRRQGNTDTQYF. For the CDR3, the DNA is TGTGCCAGCAGGCGACAGGGAAACACAGATACGCAGTATTTT.

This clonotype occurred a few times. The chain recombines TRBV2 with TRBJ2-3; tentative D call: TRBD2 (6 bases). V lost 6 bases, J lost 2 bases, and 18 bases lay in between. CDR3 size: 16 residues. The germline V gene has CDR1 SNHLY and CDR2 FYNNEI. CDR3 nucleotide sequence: TGTGCCAGCAGCCACGATATGGCGGGGCCCACAGATACGCAGTATTTT. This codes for CASSHDMAGPTDTQYF.

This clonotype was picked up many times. CDR3 residues: CASSLSPGDGQFF. CDR3 in DNA: TGTGCCAGCAGCTTATCGCCCGGAGACGGGCAGTTCTTC. V is TRBV7-2 and J is TRBJ2-1; D not certain. The CDR3 contains 13 residues. Trimming removed 2 bases from V and 12 bases from J, with 14 bases in between. CDR1 and CDR2 (germline): SGHTA, FQGNSA.

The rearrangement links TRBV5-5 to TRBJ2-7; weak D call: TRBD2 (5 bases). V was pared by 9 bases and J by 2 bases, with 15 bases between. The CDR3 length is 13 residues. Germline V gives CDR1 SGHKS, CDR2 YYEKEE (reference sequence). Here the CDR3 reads CATTGEIPYEQYF. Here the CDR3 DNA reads TGTGCCACGACCGGGGAAATCCCCTACGAGCAGTACTTC.

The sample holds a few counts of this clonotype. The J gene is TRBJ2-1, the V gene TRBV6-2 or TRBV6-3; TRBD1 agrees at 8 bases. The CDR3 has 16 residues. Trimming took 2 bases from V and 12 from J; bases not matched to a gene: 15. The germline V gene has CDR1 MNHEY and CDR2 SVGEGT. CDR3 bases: TGTGCCAGCAGTTACCCCGCCCGGACAGGGCCTTGGCGGCAGTTCTTC. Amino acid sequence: CASSYPARTGPWRQFF.

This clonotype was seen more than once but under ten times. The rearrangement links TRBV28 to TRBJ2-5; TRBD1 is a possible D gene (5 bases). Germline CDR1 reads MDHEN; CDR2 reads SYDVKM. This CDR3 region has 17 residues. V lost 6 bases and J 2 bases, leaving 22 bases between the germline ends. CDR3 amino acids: CASRTIRKGVGQETQYF. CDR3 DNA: TGTGCCAGCAGGACGATTCGGAAAGGGGTGGGACAAGAGACCCAGTACTTC.